This TCR beta chain originates from a study of blood T cell repertoires in COVID-19. Overall study context: Sites in the United States, Italy and Spain provided acute and convalescent COVID-19 samples. In each case, the material was cDNA or gDNA derived from T cells, B-cell-depleted T cells, or PBMCs.

The method was immunoSEQ multiplex PCR; TCRdb's version includes in-frame clones alone and lacks a portion of them. The sample yields 360,000 or so clones, nearly 90% seen once. This CDR3 comprises 13 residues. Unmatched junction bases numbered 6, after V lost 7 bases and J lost 6 bases. Germline CDR1 MNHEY, CDR2 SVGAGI. The source material was peripheral blood. This chain connects TRBV6-5 to TRBJ1-3; 7 bases map to TRBD1. This TCR derives from a man aged 18-30 years with active or convalescent COVID-19. The CDR3 bases are TGTGCCAGCACCGAGGACAGGTTAAACACCATATATTTT. Amino acids: CASTEDRLNTIYF.